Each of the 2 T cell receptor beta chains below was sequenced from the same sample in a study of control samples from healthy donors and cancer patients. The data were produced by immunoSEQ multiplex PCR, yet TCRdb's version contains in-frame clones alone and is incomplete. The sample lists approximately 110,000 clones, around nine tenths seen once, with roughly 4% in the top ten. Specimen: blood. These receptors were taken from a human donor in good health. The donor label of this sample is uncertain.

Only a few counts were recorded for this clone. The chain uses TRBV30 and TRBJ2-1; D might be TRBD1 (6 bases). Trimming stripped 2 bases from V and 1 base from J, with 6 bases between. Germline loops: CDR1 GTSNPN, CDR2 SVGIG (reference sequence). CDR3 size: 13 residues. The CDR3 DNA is TGTGCCTGGAGTCAGGGGTCCTACAATGAGCAGTTCTTC. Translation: CAWSQGSYNEQFF.

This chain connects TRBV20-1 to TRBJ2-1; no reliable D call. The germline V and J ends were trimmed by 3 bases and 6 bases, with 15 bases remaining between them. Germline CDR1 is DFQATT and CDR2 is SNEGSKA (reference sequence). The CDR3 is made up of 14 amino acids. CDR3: CSASSGYPSNEQFF. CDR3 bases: TGCAGTGCTAGTTCAGGATATCCCTCCAATGAGCAGTTCTTC.